The rows below give T cell receptor beta chains drawn from one sample of a study of cytomegalovirus exposure and HLA in healthy donors. Only in-frame clones appear in the TCRdb table, and some are missing; sequencing was by immunoSEQ multiplex PCR. The sample lists roughly 100,000 clones, about 95% occurring once. Source material: PBMCs. Receptors originate from a woman in her late teens or twenties in good health and CMV-seronegative. CDR3s include the opening cysteine and the closing phenylalanine or tryptophan. Fields, in order: clone size, V gene, D gene, J gene, CDR3 protein, CDR3 DNA. A D gene is named only where the DNA matches it firmly. Some rows have no size entry. The others give once, few or many, or a class for an expanded clone.

NA,TRBV27,TRBD2,TRBJ2-1,CASSLWPSGYNEQFF,TGTGCCAGCAGTTTATGGCCTAGCGGGTACAATGAGCAGTTCTTC
NA,TRBV15,NA,TRBJ2-2,CATSRERWGGGTGELFF,TGTGCCACCAGCAGAGAAAGGTGGGGGGGCGGAACCGGGGAGCTGTTTTTT
NA,TRBV28,NA,TRBJ1-2,CASSATGFYGYTF,TGTGCCAGCAGCGCCACCGGGTTCTATGGCTACACCTTC
NA,TRBV18,NA,TRBJ2-7,CASSHGTPESSYEQYF,TGTGCCAGCTCACATGGGACTCCGGAGAGCTCCTACGAGCAGTACTTC
NA,TRBV11-2,NA,TRBJ1-5,CASSLDPVSNQPQHF,TGTGCCAGCAGCTTAGATCCGGTTAGCAATCAGCCCCAGCATTTT
NA,TRBV7-9,TRBD2,TRBJ2-7,CASSPTSGSYEQYF,TGTGCCAGCAGCCCGACTAGCGGGTCATACGAGCAGTACTTC
NA,TRBV25-1,NA,TRBJ1-1,CASSEAGVNTEAFF,TGTGCCAGCAGTGAGGCGGGAGTGAACACTGAAGCTTTCTTT
NA,TRBV18,TRBD1,TRBJ1-1,CASSPPSPGTGSTEAFF,TGTGCCAGCTCACCCCCAAGTCCCGGGACAGGGAGCACTGAAGCTTTCTTT
NA,TRBV11-3,TRBD1,TRBJ2-5,CASSGYRGRGAQYF,TGTGCCAGCAGCGGCTACAGGGGGCGCGGGGCCCAGTACTTC
NA,TRBV7-3,NA,TRBJ2-3,CASSLTATGRDTQYF,TGTGCCAGCAGCTTAACGGCGACAGGTCGAGATACGCAGTATTTT
NA,TRBV11-2,NA,TRBJ2-1,CASSLDLGNEQFF,TGTGCCAGCAGCTTAGACCTAGGAAATGAGCAGTTCTTC
NA,TRBV6-1,NA,TRBJ2-3,CASTSRDFSTDTQYF,TGTGCCAGCACCTCTCGGGACTTCTCCACAGATACGCAGTATTTT
NA,TRBV9,TRBD1,TRBJ1-4,CASSVGSGTATNEKLFF,TGTGCCAGCAGCGTAGGGAGTGGGACAGCAACTAATGAAAAACTGTTTTTT
NA,TRBV10-1,NA,TRBJ2-7,CASSESRGISYEQYF,TGCGCCAGCAGTGAGTCGAGAGGGATCTCCTACGAGCAGTACTTC
NA,TRBV27,TRBD1,TRBJ2-7,CASSLSLTGSYEQYF,TGTGCCAGCAGTTTATCCCTGACAGGGTCCTACGAGCAGTACTTC
NA,TRBV6-1,NA,TRBJ1-5,CASSEALRGSQPQHF,TGTGCCAGCAGTGAAGCGCTCAGGGGATCTCAGCCCCAGCATTTT
NA,TRBV7-8,NA,TRBJ2-1,CASSVIEPDEQFF,TGTGCCAGCAGCGTGATAGAGCCTGATGAGCAGTTCTTC
once,TRBV19,NA,TRBJ2-1,CASSGAGTYNEQFF,TGTGCCAGTAGTGGAGCTGGAACCTACAATGAGCAGTTCTTC
once,TRBV5-1,NA,TRBJ1-3,CASSFNTGQGNTIYF,TGCGCCAGCAGCTTTAACACAGGGCAAGGAAACACCATATATTTT
NA,TRBV4-1,TRBD1,TRBJ2-6,CASSHPGQISGANVLTF,TGCGCCAGCAGCCACCCGGGACAGATCTCTGGGGCCAACGTCCTGACTTTC
NA,TRBV18,NA,TRBJ1-1,CASSPLTEGLGTEAFF,TGTGCCAGCTCCCCCCTCACGGAGGGTTTGGGCACTGAAGCTTTCTTT
NA,TRBV25-1,NA,TRBJ1-5,CASSATDRPGQPQHF,TGTGCCAGCAGTGCAACCGACAGGCCGGGCCAGCCCCAGCATTTT
NA,TRBV2,TRBD1,TRBJ1-1,CASSQEDGDSPVNTEAFF,TGTGCCAGCAGCCAAGAGGATGGGGACAGCCCGGTGAACACTGAAGCTTTCTTT
NA,TRBV18,NA,TRBJ1-1,CASSPTENTEAFF,TGTGCCAGCTCACCTACAGAGAACACTGAAGCTTTCTTT
NA,TRBV6-5,NA,TRBJ1-2,CASMKFGRGYGYTF,TGTGCCAGCATGAAGTTTGGCAGGGGATATGGCTACACCTTC
once,TRBV5-4,TRBD2,TRBJ2-7,CASSSALASGIREQYF,TGTGCCAGCAGCTCGGCCCTGGCTAGCGGGATCCGGGAGCAGTACTTC
NA,TRBV18,NA,TRBJ2-7,CASSPPGISSYEQYF,TGTGCCAGCTCACCGCCAGGGATTAGCTCCTACGAGCAGTACTTC
NA,TRBV5-1,NA,TRBJ2-5,CASSLGAYDQETQYF,TGCGCCAGCAGCTTGGGGGCCTACGACCAAGAGACCCAGTACTTC
NA,TRBV4-2,NA,TRBJ2-2,CASSQDIGEAGELFF,TGTGCCAGCAGCCAAGATATAGGGGAGGCCGGGGAGCTGTTTTTT
NA,TRBV6-6,NA,TRBJ2-1,CASSPIAWNEQFF,TGTGCCAGCAGTCCAATTGCGTGGAATGAGCAGTTCTTC
NA,TRBV11-3,TRBD1,TRBJ2-7,CASSPADRGPYEQYF,TGTGCCAGCAGCCCCGCGGACAGGGGCCCCTACGAGCAGTACTTC
NA,TRBV9,NA,TRBJ2-3,CASSVETTGTDTQYF,TGTGCCAGCAGCGTAGAGACAACCGGCACAGATACGCAGTATTTT
NA,TRBV27,TRBD2,TRBJ2-1,CASGSPYGGSNEQFF,TGTGCCAGCGGATCGCCATACGGGGGGAGCAATGAGCAGTTCTTC
NA,TRBV7-8,NA,TRBJ2-1,CASSTRLKNEQFF,TGTGCCAGCAGCACACGATTAAAAAATGAGCAGTTCTTC
NA,TRBV6-5,TRBD2,TRBJ2-1,CASRDSGSSYNEQFF,TGTGCCAGCAGGGATAGCGGGAGCTCCTACAATGAGCAGTTCTTC
NA,TRBV18,TRBD2,TRBJ2-1,CASSPPLFSGPYNEQFF,TGTGCCAGCTCACCACCTCTCTTTAGCGGGCCTTACAATGAGCAGTTCTTC
NA,TRBV7-9,TRBD2,TRBJ2-1,CASSSLGLAHEQFF,TGTGCCAGCAGCTCACTCGGACTAGCGCATGAGCAGTTCTTC
NA,TRBV10-1,TRBD1,TRBJ1-1,CASSESGQGGFGNTEAFF,TGCGCCAGCAGTGAGTCAGGACAGGGAGGATTTGGGAACACTGAAGCTTTCTTT
NA,TRBV9,TRBD1,TRBJ2-7,CASSVEGAPGWEQYF,TGTGCCAGCAGCGTAGAGGGGGCCCCAGGCTGGGAGCAGTACTTC
NA,TRBV5-5,NA,TRBJ2-3,CASSFLAAGDTQYF,TGTGCCAGCAGCTTTCTTGCGGCTGGGGATACGCAGTATTTT
NA,TRBV5-1,TRBD1,TRBJ1-1,CASSIQGAQNAAFF,TGCGCCAGCAGTATACAGGGGGCGCAGAATGCAGCTTTCTTT
NA,TRBV7-7,TRBD1,TRBJ2-1,CASSLDRGGRQFF,TGTGCTAGCAGCCTCGACAGGGGGGGACGGCAGTTCTTC
NA,TRBV7-2,TRBD2,TRBJ2-7,CASSPGLEVYEQYF,TGTGCCAGCAGCCCCGGACTAGAAGTCTACGAGCAGTACTTC
NA,TRBV2,TRBD1,TRBJ2-7,CASSGQGAGEQYF,TGTGCCAGCAGCGGACAGGGGGCAGGGGAGCAGTACTTC
NA,TRBV6-5,NA,TRBJ2-3,CASSLQGDTQYF,TGTGCCAGCAGTTTACAGGGAGATACGCAGTATTTT
NA,TRBV27,TRBD2,TRBJ2-4,CASTPMSSGSGVAKNIQYF,TGTGCCAGCACCCCGATGAGTAGCGGGAGTGGGGTAGCCAAAAACATTCAGTACTTC
NA,TRBV7-8,NA,TRBJ2-1,CASSPGGGSGDYNEQFF,TGTGCCAGCAGCCCAGGGGGCGGGAGCGGGGATTACAATGAGCAGTTCTTC
NA,TRBV30,NA,TRBJ2-2,CAWTSRAGELFF,TGTGCCTGGACTTCGAGGGCCGGGGAGCTGTTTTTT
NA,TRBV2,NA,TRBJ1-2,CASSTGTGNGYTF,TGTGCCAGCAGTACCGGGACTGGTAATGGCTACACCTTC
NA,TRBV9,TRBD2,TRBJ2-7,CASSPSSGGGDKQYF,TGTGCCAGCAGCCCGTCTAGCGGGGGGGGTGACAAGCAGTACTTC
NA,TRBV5-8,TRBD1,TRBJ2-3,CASSSGQGAHAGGADTQYF,TGTGCCAGCAGCTCGGGACAGGGGGCGCATGCCGGGGGAGCAGATACGCAGTATTTT
NA,TRBV11-2,TRBD1,TRBJ2-5,CASSLGQPQETQYF,TGTGCCAGCAGCTTGGGACAGCCCCAAGAGACCCAGTACTTC